Detailed here is one T cell receptor beta chain. Its antigen is still unknown. The data were taken from a study of cytomegalovirus exposure and HLA in healthy donors. Study outcomes and limitations: There were reportedly fewer N-insertions in an Asian-associated ancestry cluster than the approximately 670-donor mean, in a later analysis. TCR beta V segments were, for the most part, productive about 90% or about 30% of the time in an earlier analysis. A likely sequencing artifact accounted for one observed cluster of highly shared sequence variants. Analyzed later, association rates of TCRs varied across HLA loci, with DRB1 most and HLA-C fewest.

60 Vbeta and 13 Jbeta primers were used in PCR. Assay: immunoSEQ multiplex PCR; the TCRdb copy retains only in-frame clones and omits some. Of fewer than 120,000 clones in the sample, about 80% were seen once. Germline V gives CDR1 MNHEY, CDR2 SMNVEV (reference sequence). This CDR3 is 15 amino acids long. V dropped 3 bases and J dropped 1; count of bases not matched to a gene: 1. The sample consisted of PBMCs. The V and J genes are TRBV27 and TRBJ2-1; 9 nucleotides agree with TRBD1. This TCR was sampled from a man aged 25-40 years in good health and CMV-seropositive. In nucleotides, the CDR3 is TGTGCCAGCAGTTTCGGACAGGGGTCCTACAATGAGCAGTTCTTC. It yields the protein CASSFGQGSYNEQFF.